The present entry profiles one TCR beta chain with its context. The antigen it recognizes is unknown. Per-base quality was not reported, and no clone a single base away is much larger than it. The CDR3 covers 14 residues, taking in both the cysteine and the phenylalanine. Just the 42-base CDR3 DNA is kept, in frame starting at base 1. These data come from a study of control samples from healthy donors and cancer patients (dated by TCRdb to between 2020 and 2021). Receptors were amplified or captured by the immunoSEQ multiplex PCR assay. Entries here come from immuneACCESS through TCRdb and include only in-frame sequences with V and J called. Some clones fail to appear in such tables; in the studies checked, an unresolved V gene covers under half of the shortfall, and the cause of the remainder is unknown. The sample data list approximately 58,000 clones, and about nine tenths of these were observed just once. Around 15% of the sample is in the top ten clones.

Sequenced input: PBMCs. This TCR was recovered from a man in his 60s with head and neck cancer. This receptor chain uses TRBV1 and TRBJ2-5; the table's TRBD2 call for D was not verified on the DNA. TRBV1 is a pseudogene segment. Here is the DNA: TGCACCAGCATAAGGCGGGGGGGCAAAGAGACCCAGTACTTC. This is translated as CTSIRRGGKETQYF.